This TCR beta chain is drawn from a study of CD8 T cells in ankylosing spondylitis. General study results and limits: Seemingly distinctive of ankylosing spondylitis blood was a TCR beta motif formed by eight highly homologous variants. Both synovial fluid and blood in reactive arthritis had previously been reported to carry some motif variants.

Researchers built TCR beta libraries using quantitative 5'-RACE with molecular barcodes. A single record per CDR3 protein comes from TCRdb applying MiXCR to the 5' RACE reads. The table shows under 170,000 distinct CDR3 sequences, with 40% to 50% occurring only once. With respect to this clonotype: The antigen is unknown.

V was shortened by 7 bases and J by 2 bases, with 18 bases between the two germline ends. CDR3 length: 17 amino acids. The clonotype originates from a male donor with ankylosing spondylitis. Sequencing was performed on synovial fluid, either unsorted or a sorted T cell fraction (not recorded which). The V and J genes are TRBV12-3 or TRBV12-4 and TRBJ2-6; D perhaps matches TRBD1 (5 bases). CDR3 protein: CASTNPQGVPGANVLTF. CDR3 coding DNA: TGTGCCAGCACTAATCCCCAGGGTGTCCCTGGGGCCAACGTCCTGACTTTC.